Listed below are T cell receptor beta chains from one sample, sequenced in a study of CD8 T cells in ankylosing spondylitis. MiXCR, run by TCRdb on the 5' RACE reads, gives a single entry per CDR3 protein. This table has hundreds of thousands of distinct CDR3 sequences, 20% to 30% appearing once. The source material was blood, either unsorted or a sorted T cell fraction (not recorded which). All receptors come from a male donor with ankylosing spondylitis or in good health (not recorded which). The CDR3 runs from the conserved cysteine through the conserved F or W. A D gene is named only where the DNA matches it firmly. A clone size is listed for some rows: how often the clone was seen (once, few, many), or a class if it is expanded.

TRBV10-3,TRBJ1-1,.,.,CAISGRGDTEAFF,TGTGCCATCAGTGGTAGGGGTGACACTGAAGCTTTCTTT
TRBV25-1,TRBJ1-2,.,many,CASMRDGFPYGYTF,TGTGCCAGCATGCGGGACGGATTCCCCTATGGCTACACCTTC
TRBV5-6,TRBJ2-7,.,many,CASSSRVGEQYF,TGTGCCAGCAGCAGCAGGGTTGGCGAGCAGTACTTC
TRBV6-5,TRBJ2-1,TRBD1,.,CASSYVMGTEYNEQFF,TGTGCCAGCAGTTACGTAATGGGGACAGAGTACAATGAGCAGTTCTTC
TRBV11-3,TRBJ2-2,TRBD1,.,CASSLQGATGELFF,TGTGCCAGCAGCTTACAGGGGGCTACCGGGGAGCTGTTTTTT
TRBV6-1,TRBJ2-7,TRBD1,few,CASRRGTGSSYEQYF,TGTGCCAGCAGACGTGGGACAGGGAGCTCCTACGAGCAGTACTTC
TRBV20-1,TRBJ2-5,.,many,CSARNPRRGDRETQYF,TGCAGTGCTAGAAACCCACGCAGGGGAGATCGAGAGACCCAGTACTTC
TRBV5-1,TRBJ1-6,TRBD1,many,CASSTSGTGVSPLHF,TGCGCCAGCAGCACCTCTGGGACAGGGGTTTCACCCCTCCACTTT
TRBV9,TRBJ2-3,.,many,CASSVDEADTQYF,TGTGCCAGCAGCGTAGACGAGGCAGATACGCAGTATTTT
TRBV6-1,TRBJ2-1,TRBD2,few,CASKGGVAGGSDNEQFF,TGTGCCAGCAAGGGCGGGGTAGCGGGAGGGTCCGACAATGAGCAGTTCTTC
TRBV7-2,TRBJ2-3,.,many,CASSLAGQLTDTQYF,TGTGCCAGCAGCTTAGCTGGACAGCTCACAGATACGCAGTATTTT
TRBV20-1,TRBJ1-5,.,.,CSALAAQNNQPQHF,TGCAGTGCCCTAGCCGCGCAGAACAATCAGCCCCAGCATTTT
TRBV4-1,TRBJ2-5,.,many,CASSQDLSGQTFPETQYF,TGCGCCAGCAGCCAAGATCTAAGTGGCCAAACCTTCCCAGAGACCCAGTACTTC
TRBV7-3,TRBJ2-1,.,.,CASSLNKANEQFF,TGTGCCAGCAGCTTAAATAAGGCCAATGAGCAGTTCTTC
TRBV11-2,TRBJ1-1,.,.,CASSLVGQGSPEAFF,TGTGCCAGCAGCTTAGTGGGCCAGGGGTCCCCTGAAGCTTTCTTT
TRBV6-1,TRBJ1-2,TRBD1,many,CASSEDRAGYGYTF,TGTGCCAGCAGTGAGGACAGGGCTGGGTATGGCTACACCTTC
TRBV20-1,TRBJ2-7,.,many,CSASGLTYEQYF,TGCAGTGCTAGTGGGCTGACCTACGAGCAGTACTTC
TRBV28,TRBJ1-2,.,many,CASSLSSDRQTFGYTF,TGTGCCAGCAGTTTATCCTCGGACAGACAGACTTTTGGCTACACCTTC
TRBV27,TRBJ2-7,.,.,CASSSGRAKSYEQYF,TGTGCCAGCAGTTCGGGCAGAGCCAAAAGCTACGAGCAGTACTTC
TRBV20-1,TRBJ2-2,.,.,CSARLWGGGELFF,TGCAGTGCTAGATTGTGGGGCGGCGGGGAGCTGTTTTTT
TRBV28,TRBJ2-5,.,many,CASSLFETQYF,TGTGCCAGCAGTTTATTCGAGACCCAGTACTTC
TRBV20-1,TRBJ2-7,TRBD2,many,CSARDVLAGNIYEQYF,TGCAGTGCTAGAGATGTCCTAGCGGGCAATATCTACGAGCAGTACTTC
TRBV5-1,TRBJ2-3,TRBD1,.,CASSGPGTGRWDTQYF,TGCGCCAGCAGCGGACCAGGGACAGGGCGATGGGATACGCAGTATTTT
TRBV29-1,TRBJ2-1,.,many,CSVETSGGGEQFF,TGCAGCGTTGAAACCAGCGGCGGTGGAGAGCAGTTCTTC
TRBV29-1,TRBJ2-7,TRBD2,few,CSARRVAGDGPYEQYF,TGCAGCGCCCGAAGGGTAGCGGGAGATGGGCCCTACGAGCAGTACTTC
TRBV5-1,TRBJ2-7,.,many,CASRDVGRQGEQYF,TGCGCCAGCCGCGACGTGGGCAGGCAGGGCGAGCAGTACTTC
TRBV29-1,TRBJ2-1,.,.,CSVEDPGRSEQFF,TGCAGCGTTGAAGATCCAGGCCGCAGTGAGCAGTTCTTC
TRBV29-1,TRBJ2-7,.,.,CSVEGQTYEQYF,TGCAGCGTTGAAGGGCAGACCTACGAGCAGTACTTC
TRBV9,TRBJ2-2,.,many,CASSVAPPGRSNTGELFF,TGTGCCAGCAGCGTAGCTCCCCCAGGGCGGTCGAACACCGGGGAGCTGTTTTTT